This T cell receptor (beta chain) emerged from a study of shared T cell receptors in the human thymus. V shed 2 bases, J shed 4 bases, and the junction held 6 bases outside the gene matches. The germline V gene has CDR1 LGHNT and CDR2 FRNRAP. The CDR3 consists of 17 residues. Data came from immunoSEQ multiplex PCR; TCRdb stores just in-frame clones and leaves some out. The data show about 400,000 clones, 95% seen once. The chain uses TRBV12-5 and TRBJ2-1, with 12 bases identical to TRBD2. This sequence originates from a human donor. The specimen was thymocytes. In nucleotides, the CDR3 is TGTGCTAGTGGTTTGCAACCCGGGACTAGCGGGTACAATGAGCAGTTCTTC. Residues: CASGLQPGTSGYNEQFF.